This TCR beta chain came from a study of blood T cell repertoires in COVID-19. Study background: Specimens from acute and convalescent COVID-19 originated in the United States, Italy and Spain. T cells, B-cell-depleted T cells, or PBMCs provided the cDNA or gDNA that served as material.

Per the germline V gene, CDR1 is SQVTM and CDR2 is ANQGSEA. The CDR3 has 11 residues. Trimming stripped 4 bases from V and 6 bases from J, with 10 bases between. In the authors' methods: The assay estimated nucleated cells by amplifying reference gene primers. Repertoires were generated with immunoSEQ multiplex PCR, while TCRdb's copy carries only in-frame clones and drops some. V and J calls and clone size are as listed in that table; D and trimming were resolved from the DNA. Of about 150,000 clones in the sample, 80% to 90% were seen once. This TCR was sampled from an older woman with active COVID-19. Sequencing was performed on peripheral blood. V usage is TRBV29-1 and J usage is TRBJ2-7; D gene uncertain. CDR3 residues: CSVALSREQYF. CDR3 bases: TGCAGCGTTGCACTGAGTCGCGAGCAGTACTTC.